One sample yielded the 21 T cell receptor beta chains listed below, sequenced in a study of CD8 T cells in ankylosing spondylitis. TCRdb re-derived calls from the 5' RACE reads in MiXCR, one entry per CDR3 protein. The data contain around 250,000 distinct CDR3 sequences, roughly 10% of them singletons. Sequencing was performed on blood, either unsorted or a sorted T cell fraction (not recorded which). The source is a male donor with ankylosing spondylitis or in good health (not recorded which).

This clonotype was seen at least ten times. The genes are TRBV3-1 and TRBJ2-7; 9 nucleotides match TRBD2. This CDR3 has 16 amino acids. V trimming: 2 bases; J trimming: 2 bases; junction bases outside the gene matches: 7. CDR1 is LGHDT, CDR2 YNNKEL, per germline (reference sequence). The CDR3 nucleotides are TGTGCCAGCAGCCAAATCGCGGGAGGGGGCGCCTACGAGCAGTACTTC. It is translated as CASSQIAGGGAYEQYF.

In its sample, this clonotype was seen a few times. The CDR3 reads CASRLGGTVASTDTQYF. CDR3 DNA sequence: TGTGCCAGCAGACTCGGGGGGACGGTTGCTAGCACAGATACGCAGTATTTT. V is TRBV7-2 and J is TRBJ2-3, with 7 bases matching TRBD2. This CDR3 is 17 amino acids long. V lost 6 bases, J lost 0 bases, and 12 bases stayed unmatched. Germline V CDR1 and CDR2: SGHTA, FQGNSA. The variable domain in full, completed from reference TRBV7-2 and TRBJ2-3, reads GAGVSQSPSNKVTEKGKDVELRCDPISGHTALYWYRQSLGQGLEFLIYFQGNSAPDKSGLPSDRFSAERTGGSVSTLTIQRTQQEDSAVYLCASRLGGTVASTDTQYFGPGTRLTVL.

V and J are TRBV9 and TRBJ2-7; a possible D gene is TRBD1 (6 bases). Germline V gene lookup returns CDR1 SGDLS and CDR2 YYNGEE. This CDR3 region has 15 residues. Trimming left V 4 bases short and J 3 bases short, with 17 bases between. CDR3 nucleotides: TGTGCCAGCAGCAAAGGACAGAGCAGCCTCTACGAGCAGTACTTC. Encoded protein: CASSKGQSSLYEQYF.

The chain joins TRBV13 to TRBJ1-1; D unresolved. CDR3 length: 16 residues. Germline CDR1 reads PRHDT; CDR2 reads FYEKMQ (reference sequence). Trimming removed 2 bases from V and 7 bases from J, with 20 bases in between. The CDR3 bases are TGTGCCAGCAGCTTAAGTTGGTCGGGAAAAGTGGGTGAAGCTTTCTTT. Its translation is CASSLSWSGKVGEAFF.

To note about this clonotype: This clone may be a read error of a much larger clone one base away. V gene TRBV6-5 combines with J gene TRBJ2-7; unclear D gene. This CDR3 spans 15 amino acids. The germline gives CDR1 MNHEY, CDR2 SVGAGI. The CDR3 DNA reads as TGTGCCCGCAGTTACTCGAGGCAGGCATATTACGAGCAGTACTTC. The encoded protein is CARSYSRQAYYEQYF.

At least ten counts were recorded for this clonotype. This chain joins TRBV29-1 and TRBJ2-3, with 7 bases fitting TRBD1. CDR1 is SQVTM and CDR2 is ANQGSEA in the germline V gene. This CDR3 has 14 residues. With 4 bases clipped from V and 3 bases from J, the junction kept 7 bases outside the gene matches. The CDR3 coding sequence is TGCAGCGTTGCCCAACAGGGGTGGACAGATACGCAGTATTTT. Translation: CSVAQQGWTDTQYF.

This clonotype showed up many times. An end of the junction does not agree with germline; a read error may underlie this. The chain employs TRBV12-3 or TRBV12-4 and TRBJ1-1; D is perhaps TRBD1 (6 bases). The CDR3 has 12 residues. The CDR3 region is CASSPSDRFTRF. CDR3 nucleotides: TGTGCCAGCAGCCCATCAGACAGGTTTACGAGGTTT.

The chain combines TRBV7-2 with TRBJ2-7, with TRBD1 identical over 10 bases. Per germline, CDR1 SGHTA and CDR2 FQGNSA. V was clipped by 4 bases and J by 8 bases; unmatched bases: 5. The CDR3 loop spans 13 amino acids. CDR3 in amino acids: CASSSDRGRKQYF. Written as DNA, the CDR3 is TGTGCCAGCAGCTCCGACAGGGGGCGCAAGCAGTACTTC.

Only a few counts were recorded for this clonotype. The chain couples TRBV6-5 to TRBJ1-3; a weak D match, TRBD1 (5 bases). Germline values: CDR1 MNHEY, CDR2 SVGAGI. V dropped 4 bases and J dropped 0 bases, with 7 bases sitting between them. The CDR3 loop spans 14 amino acids. CDR3 DNA: TGTGCCAGCAGTTCCGGGACCTCTGGAAACACCATATATTTT. Residues: CASSSGTSGNTIYF.

This clonotype was counted many times. The chain is built from TRBV29-1 and TRBJ2-3; TRBD2 matches at 12 bases. V shed 1 base, J shed 5 bases, and the junction held 1 base outside the gene matches. The CDR3 runs to 14 residues. CDR1 and CDR2 from the germline V gene are SQVTM and ANQGSEA. The CDR3 is CSVEGTSGVDTQYF. The CDR3 DNA reads TGCAGCGTTGAAGGGACTAGCGGGGTAGATACGCAGTATTTT.

This clonotype was recorded many times. This rearrangement joins TRBV6-2 or TRBV6-3 to TRBJ2-2; 10 bases are shared with TRBD2. The germline CDR1 and CDR2 sequences are MNHEY and SVGEGT. The ends lost 1 base at V and 4 bases at J; junction bases unmatched: 6. The CDR3 has 17 amino acids. CDR3 loop: CASSYYFIAGGTGELFF. The CDR3 DNA reads as TGTGCCAGCAGTTACTACTTTATAGCGGGAGGCACCGGGGAGCTGTTTTTT.

In this sample, this clonotype turned up many times. Here the CDR3 DNA reads TGTGCCAGCAGCCAAATACCGACTAGCGGGGTTTACAATGAGCAGTTCTTC. It yields the protein CASSQIPTSGVYNEQFF. The rearrangement uses TRBV14 and TRBJ2-1; 11 bases are shared with TRBD2. This CDR3 has 17 residues. Germline CDR1 is SGHDN and CDR2 is FVKESK. Trimming cost V 2 bases and J 4 bases; bases outside gene matches: 7.

The V gene is TRBV12-3 or TRBV12-4, the J gene TRBJ1-2; perhaps TRBD1 as D (6 bases). CDR3 length equals 14 residues. Trimming shortened V by 6 bases and J by 4 bases, and 15 bases separated the two germline ends. The CDR3 coding sequence is TGTGCCAGCAGCCTAGGCCGGGGGCTCTATGGCTACACCTTC. Translating gives CASSLGRGLYGYTF.

In its sample, this clonotype was seen many times. The chain is built from TRBV5-6 and TRBJ1-1, with D possibly TRBD1 on 5 matching bases. Trimming removed 3 bases at V and 11 bases at J, with 14 bases between. Looked up from germline, CDR1 is SGHDT and CDR2 is YYEEEE. There are 12 residues in the CDR3. The CDR3 loop is CASSSRGGEAFF. The CDR3 region has the DNA TGTGCCAGCAGCTCGCGGGGGGGTGAGGCTTTCTTT.

This clonotype has at least ten counts. This chain uses TRBV9 with TRBJ1-5; 9 bases fit TRBD1. The CDR3 runs to 15 residues. The V and J ends lost 3 bases and 4 bases, in that order; junction bases with no gene match: 5. The germline V gene has CDR1 SGDLS and CDR2 YYNGEE. As DNA, the CDR3 is TGTGCCAGCAGCGCTGGGACAGGGAAAAATCAGCCCCAGCATTTT. Translating gives CASSAGTGKNQPQHF.

This clonotype came up many times. The V call is TRBV19, the J call TRBJ1-2, with a possible D match to TRBD1 (6 bases). V shed 5 bases and J shed 8 bases, with 18 bases lying between them. Germline V gene data show CDR1 as LNHDA and CDR2 as SQIVND (reference sequence). This CDR3 contains 14 residues. CDR3 DNA: TGTGCCAGTAGTGCAGCCCACAGGGACGGAGGCTACACCTTC. Its protein product is CASSAAHRDGGYTF.

This chain connects TRBV2 to TRBJ1-4; no reliable D call. The CDR3 has 18 residues. Germline loops: CDR1 SNHLY, CDR2 FYNNEI. The V and J ends lost 1 base and 5 bases respectively, with 20 bases between them. The CDR3 region has the DNA TGTGCCAGCAGTGAAGATCCGTTGGGAGTAGAATACAATGAAAAACTGTTTTTT. As protein: CASSEDPLGVEYNEKLFF. The full variable domain, completed using reference TRBV2 and TRBJ1-4, is EPEVTQTPSHQVTQMGQEVILRCVPISNHLYFYWYRQILGQKVEFLVSFYNNEISEKSEIFDDQFSVERPDGSNFTLKIRSTKLEDSAMYFCASSEDPLGVEYNEKLFFGSGTQLSVL.

This clonotype was counted only a few times. CDR3 coding DNA: TGTGCCAGCACAAGACGGCCCCTTGACAATGAGCAGTTCTTC. This gives the protein CASTRRPLDNEQFF. The chain joins TRBV12-3 or TRBV12-4 to TRBJ2-1; D remains ambiguous. This CDR3 spans 14 amino acids. Between the trimmed V and J ends, which lost 7 bases and 5 bases, there was a span of 15 bases.

CDR3 in DNA: TGTGCCAGCAGCTTAGTGACTGGAGGGGGCTATGAGCAGTTCTTC. The encoded protein is CASSLVTGGGYEQFF. V usage is TRBV7-2 and J usage is TRBJ2-1; the D gene is possibly TRBD1 (7 bases). V lost 1 base, J lost 8 bases, and 15 bases lay in between. This CDR3 contains 15 residues. Germline loops: CDR1 SGHTA, CDR2 FQGNSA.

This clonotype was seen repeatedly, ten times or more. The V and J genes are TRBV20-1 and TRBJ2-3, with 9 nucleotides matching TRBD1. The germline CDR1 and CDR2 sequences are DFQATT and SNEGSKA (reference sequence). J lost 3 bases, V lost 5 bases, and 9 bases had no gene match. This CDR3 contains 15 residues. In DNA, the CDR3 is TGCAGTGCTGGCGCCGGGACAGGGTATACAGATACGCAGTATTTT. It is translated as CSAGAGTGYTDTQYF.

This clonotype appeared many times. The J gene is TRBJ1-6, the V gene TRBV20-1; possibly TRBD1 for D (6 bases). CDR1 DFQATT and CDR2 SNEGSKA come from the germline V gene (reference sequence). The CDR3 length is 13 residues. The ends were cut back, 6 bases at V and 7 bases at J, with 13 bases in the middle. The DNA of the CDR3 is TGCAGTGCGGAAAAGGGGGAGAATTCACCCCTCCACTTT. This encodes CSAEKGENSPLHF.